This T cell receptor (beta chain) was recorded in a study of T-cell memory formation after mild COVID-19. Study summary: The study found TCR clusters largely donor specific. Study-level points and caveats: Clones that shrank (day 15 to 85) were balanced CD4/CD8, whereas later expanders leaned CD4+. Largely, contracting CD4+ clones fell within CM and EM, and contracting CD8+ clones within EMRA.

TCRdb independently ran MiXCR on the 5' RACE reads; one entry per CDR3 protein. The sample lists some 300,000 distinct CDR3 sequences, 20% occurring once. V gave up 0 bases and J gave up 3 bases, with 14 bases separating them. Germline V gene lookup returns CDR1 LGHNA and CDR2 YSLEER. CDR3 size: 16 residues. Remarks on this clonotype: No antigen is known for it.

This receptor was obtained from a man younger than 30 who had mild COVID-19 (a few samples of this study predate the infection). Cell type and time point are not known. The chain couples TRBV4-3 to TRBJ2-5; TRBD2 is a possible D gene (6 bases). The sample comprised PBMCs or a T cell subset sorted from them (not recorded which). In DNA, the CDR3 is TGCGCCAGCAGCCAAGATCACGCGGGAACCGAAGAGACCCAGTACTTC. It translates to CASSQDHAGTEETQYF.